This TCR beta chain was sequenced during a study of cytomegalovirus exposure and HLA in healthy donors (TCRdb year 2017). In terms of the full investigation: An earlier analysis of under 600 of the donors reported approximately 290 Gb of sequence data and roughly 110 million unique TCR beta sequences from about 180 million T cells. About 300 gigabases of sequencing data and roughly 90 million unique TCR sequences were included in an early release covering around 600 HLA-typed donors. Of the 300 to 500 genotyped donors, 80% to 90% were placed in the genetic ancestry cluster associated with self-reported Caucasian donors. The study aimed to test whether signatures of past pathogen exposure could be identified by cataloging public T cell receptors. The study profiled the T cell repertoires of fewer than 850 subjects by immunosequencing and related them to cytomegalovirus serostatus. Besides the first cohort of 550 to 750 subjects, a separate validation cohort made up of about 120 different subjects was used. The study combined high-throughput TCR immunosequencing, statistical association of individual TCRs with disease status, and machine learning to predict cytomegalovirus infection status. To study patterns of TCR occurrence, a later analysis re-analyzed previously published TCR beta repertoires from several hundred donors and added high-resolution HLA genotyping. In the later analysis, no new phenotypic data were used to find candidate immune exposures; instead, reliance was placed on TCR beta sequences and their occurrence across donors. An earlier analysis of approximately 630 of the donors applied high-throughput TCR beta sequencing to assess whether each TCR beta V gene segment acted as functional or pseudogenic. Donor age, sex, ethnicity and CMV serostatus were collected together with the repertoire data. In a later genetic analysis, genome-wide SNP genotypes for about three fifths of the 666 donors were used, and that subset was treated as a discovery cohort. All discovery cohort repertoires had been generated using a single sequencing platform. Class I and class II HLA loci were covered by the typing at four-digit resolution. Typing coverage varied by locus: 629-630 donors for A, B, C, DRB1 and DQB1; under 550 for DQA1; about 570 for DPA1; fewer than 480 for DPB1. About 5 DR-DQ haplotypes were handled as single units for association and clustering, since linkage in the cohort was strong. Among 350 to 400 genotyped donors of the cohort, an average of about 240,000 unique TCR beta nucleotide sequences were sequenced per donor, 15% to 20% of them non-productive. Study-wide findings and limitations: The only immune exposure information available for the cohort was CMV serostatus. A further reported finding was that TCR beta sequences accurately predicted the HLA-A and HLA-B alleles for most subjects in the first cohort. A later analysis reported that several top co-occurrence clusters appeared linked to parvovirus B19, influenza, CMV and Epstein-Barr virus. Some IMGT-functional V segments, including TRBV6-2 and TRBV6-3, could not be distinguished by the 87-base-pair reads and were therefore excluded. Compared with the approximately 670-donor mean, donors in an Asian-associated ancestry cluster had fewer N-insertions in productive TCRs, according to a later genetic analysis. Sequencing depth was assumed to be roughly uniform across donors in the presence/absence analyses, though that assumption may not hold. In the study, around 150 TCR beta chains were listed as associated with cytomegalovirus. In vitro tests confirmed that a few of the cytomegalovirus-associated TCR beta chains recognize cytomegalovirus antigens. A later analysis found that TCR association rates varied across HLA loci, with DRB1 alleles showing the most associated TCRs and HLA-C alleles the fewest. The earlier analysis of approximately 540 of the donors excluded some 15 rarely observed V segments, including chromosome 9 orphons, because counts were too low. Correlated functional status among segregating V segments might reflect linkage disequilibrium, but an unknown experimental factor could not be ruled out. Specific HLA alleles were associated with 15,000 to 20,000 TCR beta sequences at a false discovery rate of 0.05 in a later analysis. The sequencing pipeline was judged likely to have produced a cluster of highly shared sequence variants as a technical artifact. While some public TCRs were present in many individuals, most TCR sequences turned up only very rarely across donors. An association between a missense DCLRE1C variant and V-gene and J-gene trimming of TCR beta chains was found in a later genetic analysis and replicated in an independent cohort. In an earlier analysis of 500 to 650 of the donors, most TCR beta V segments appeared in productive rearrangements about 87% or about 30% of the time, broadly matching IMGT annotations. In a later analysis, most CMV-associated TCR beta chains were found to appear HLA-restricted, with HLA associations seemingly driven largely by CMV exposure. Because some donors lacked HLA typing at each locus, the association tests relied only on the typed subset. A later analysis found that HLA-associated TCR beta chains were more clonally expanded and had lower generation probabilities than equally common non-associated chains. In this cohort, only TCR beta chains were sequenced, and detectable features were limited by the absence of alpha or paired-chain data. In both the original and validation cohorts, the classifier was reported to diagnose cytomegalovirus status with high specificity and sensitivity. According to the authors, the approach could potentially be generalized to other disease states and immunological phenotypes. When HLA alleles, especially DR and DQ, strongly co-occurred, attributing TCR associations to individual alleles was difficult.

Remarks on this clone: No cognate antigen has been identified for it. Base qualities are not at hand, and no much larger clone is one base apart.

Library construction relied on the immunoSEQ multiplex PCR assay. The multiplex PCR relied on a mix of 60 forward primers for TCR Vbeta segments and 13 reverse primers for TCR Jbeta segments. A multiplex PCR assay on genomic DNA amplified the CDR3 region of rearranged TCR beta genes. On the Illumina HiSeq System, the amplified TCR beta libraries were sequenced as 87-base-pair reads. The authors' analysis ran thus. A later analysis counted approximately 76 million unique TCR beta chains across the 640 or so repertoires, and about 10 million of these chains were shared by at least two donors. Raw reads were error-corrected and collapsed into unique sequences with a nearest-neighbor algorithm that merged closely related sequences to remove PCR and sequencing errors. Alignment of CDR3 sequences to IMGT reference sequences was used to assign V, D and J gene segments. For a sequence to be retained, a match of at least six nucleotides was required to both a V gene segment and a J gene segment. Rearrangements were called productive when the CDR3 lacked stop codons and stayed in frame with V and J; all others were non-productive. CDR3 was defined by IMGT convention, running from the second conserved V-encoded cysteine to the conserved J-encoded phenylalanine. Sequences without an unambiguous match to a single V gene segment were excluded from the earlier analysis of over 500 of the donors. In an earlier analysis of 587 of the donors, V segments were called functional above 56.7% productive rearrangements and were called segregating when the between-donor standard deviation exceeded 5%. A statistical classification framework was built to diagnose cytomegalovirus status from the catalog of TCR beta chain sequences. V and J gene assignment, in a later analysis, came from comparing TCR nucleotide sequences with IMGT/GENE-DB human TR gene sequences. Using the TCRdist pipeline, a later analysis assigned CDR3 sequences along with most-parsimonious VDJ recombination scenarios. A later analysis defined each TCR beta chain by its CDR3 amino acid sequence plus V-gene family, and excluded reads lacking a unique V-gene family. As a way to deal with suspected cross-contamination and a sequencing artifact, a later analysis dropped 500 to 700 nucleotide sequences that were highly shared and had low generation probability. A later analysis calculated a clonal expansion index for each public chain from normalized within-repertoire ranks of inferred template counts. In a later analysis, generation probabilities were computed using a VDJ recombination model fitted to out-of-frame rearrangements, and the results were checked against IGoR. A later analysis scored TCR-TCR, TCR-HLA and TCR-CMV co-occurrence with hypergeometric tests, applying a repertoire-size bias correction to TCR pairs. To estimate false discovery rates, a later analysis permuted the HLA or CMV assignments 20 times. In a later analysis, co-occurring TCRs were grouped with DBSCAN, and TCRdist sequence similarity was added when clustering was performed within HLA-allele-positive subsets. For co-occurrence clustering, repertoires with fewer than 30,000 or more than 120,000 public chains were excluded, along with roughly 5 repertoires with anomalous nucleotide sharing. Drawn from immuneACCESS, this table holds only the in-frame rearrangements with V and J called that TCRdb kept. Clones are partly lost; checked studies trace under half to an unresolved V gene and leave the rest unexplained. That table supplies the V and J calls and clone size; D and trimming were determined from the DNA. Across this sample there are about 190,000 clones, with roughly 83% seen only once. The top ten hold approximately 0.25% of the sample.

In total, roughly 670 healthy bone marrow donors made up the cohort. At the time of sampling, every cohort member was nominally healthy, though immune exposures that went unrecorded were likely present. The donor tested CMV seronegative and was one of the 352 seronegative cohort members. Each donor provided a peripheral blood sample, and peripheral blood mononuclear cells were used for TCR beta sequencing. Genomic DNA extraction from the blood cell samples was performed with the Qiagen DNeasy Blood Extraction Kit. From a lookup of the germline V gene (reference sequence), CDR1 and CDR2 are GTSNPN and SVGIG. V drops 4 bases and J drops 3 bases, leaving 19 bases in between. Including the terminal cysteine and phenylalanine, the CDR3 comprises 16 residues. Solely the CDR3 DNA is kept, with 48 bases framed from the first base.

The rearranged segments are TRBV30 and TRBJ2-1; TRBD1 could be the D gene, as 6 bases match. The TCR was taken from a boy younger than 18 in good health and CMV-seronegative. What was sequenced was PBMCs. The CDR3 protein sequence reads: CAWTKKWGPYYNEQFF. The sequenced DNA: TGTGCCTGGACCAAAAAATGGGGGCCCTACTACAATGAGCAGTTCTTC.